The 23 T cell receptor beta chains below come from one sample, sequenced in a study of somatic mutations in cytotoxic T cells in rheumatoid arthritis. Clones were sequenced by immunoSEQ multiplex PCR, and TCRdb holds only the in-frame ones, with some missing. The data show approximately 33,000 clones, with about 84% seen just once and approximately 3.2% held by the top ten. Sequences were obtained from CD8+ T cells sorted from blood. These receptors all stem from a man in his forties in good health.

This clone came up once. The rearrangement links TRBV15 to TRBJ1-4, with no clear D. This CDR3 region has 15 residues. CDR1 is LNHNV, CDR2 YYDKDF, per germline (reference sequence). V was trimmed by 0 bases and J by 8 bases, leaving 13 bases between them. The CDR3 spells CATSREASPGEKLFF. Here the CDR3 DNA reads TGTGCCACCAGCAGAGAAGCATCCCCCGGGGAAAAACTGTTTTTT.

The genes are TRBV6-5 and TRBJ2-5; D possibly uses TRBD1 or TRBD2 (5 bases each). Trimming took off 2 bases at V and 0 bases at J, with 7 bases between the two ends. This CDR3 comprises 14 residues. Germline-derived CDR1 and CDR2 are MNHEY and SVGAGI. The CDR3, as DNA: TGTGCCAGCAGTTACGGGACCCACCAAGAGACCCAGTACTTC. This translates into CASSYGTHQETQYF.

A word on this clone: Different DNA sequences within this sample yield the same CDR3. The chain uses TRBV27 and TRBJ2-7; no clear D. The CDR3 is 12 residues long. Germline V gives CDR1 MNHEY, CDR2 SMNVEV (reference sequence). V lost 6 bases and J 0 bases, leaving 6 bases between the germline ends. CDR3 sequence: CASRGDSYEQYF. The DNA for the CDR3 is TGTGCCAGCAGGGGCGACTCCTACGAGCAGTACTTC.

In this sample, this clone turned up a few times. The chain employs TRBV19 and TRBJ1-5; 7 bases match TRBD1. The germline V gene has CDR1 LNHDA and CDR2 SQIVND (reference sequence). CDR3 size: 13 residues. The V gene end was trimmed by 6 bases and the J gene end by 4 bases; junction bases not matched to a gene: 3. CDR3 sequence: CASRPTGNQPQHF. The CDR3 DNA reads as TGTGCCAGTAGGCCGACAGGGAATCAGCCCCAGCATTTT.

V gene TRBV9 combines with J gene TRBJ1-4; D unresolved. The V and J ends lost 0 bases and 4 bases respectively, with 13 bases between them. This CDR3 has 16 residues. CDR1 is SGDLS, CDR2 YYNGEE, per germline. CDR3 in amino acids: CASSVGYTLDNEKLFF. CDR3 sequence (DNA): TGTGCCAGCAGCGTAGGGTATACATTGGATAATGAAAAACTGTTTTTT.

The chain uses TRBV30 and TRBJ1-2; 7 bases align to TRBD1. CDR3 size: 15 residues. The germline CDR1 and CDR2 sequences are GTSNPN and SVGIG (reference sequence). With 0 bases clipped from V and 4 bases from J, the junction kept 8 bases outside the gene matches. The CDR3 protein is CAWSVRQGDLYGYTF. In DNA, the CDR3 is TGTGCCTGGAGTGTACGGCAGGGGGACCTCTATGGCTACACCTTC.

The rearrangement joins TRBV11-2 to TRBJ2-1; 13 positions match TRBD2. Per germline, CDR1 SGHAT and CDR2 FQNNGV. CDR3 size: 16 residues. With 1 base clipped from V and 9 bases from J, the junction kept 6 bases outside the gene matches. The CDR3 spells CASSLVTSGRESEQFF. As DNA, the CDR3 is TGTGCCAGCAGCTTAGTAACTAGCGGGAGGGAATCTGAGCAGTTCTTC. The full variable domain, rest sourced from reference TRBV11-2 and TRBJ2-1, is EAGVAQSPRYKIIEKRQSVAFWCNPISGHATLYWYQQILGQGPKLLIQFQNNGVVDDSQLPKDRFSAERLKGVDSTLKIQPAKLEDSAVYLCASSLVTSGRESEQFFGPGTRLTVL.

This sequence joins TRBV28 and TRBJ2-7; no clear D gene. CDR3 size: 12 residues. The germline gives CDR1 MDHEN, CDR2 SYDVKM. The V end lost 5 bases, the J end lost 3 bases, and 8 bases lay between the germline ends. CDR3 sequence: CASSPQFYEQYF. Written as DNA, the CDR3 is TGTGCCAGCAGTCCTCAATTCTACGAGCAGTACTTC.

This chain links TRBV5-8 with TRBJ1-1, with 9 bases lining up with TRBD1. V shed 0 bases and J 1 base; nucleotides not matched to a gene: 13. The CDR3 is 19 amino acids. Germline lookup yields CDR1 SGHTS and CDR2 YDEGEE. DNA of the CDR3: TGTGCCAGCAGCTTGGGGGGGAACAGGGGGCTGGAGTGGAACACTGAAGCTTTCTTT. This codes for CASSLGGNRGLEWNTEAFF.

This chain uses TRBV7-7 with TRBJ2-7; 8 bases are a match to TRBD1. Germline-derived CDR1 and CDR2 are SSHAT and FNYEAQ (reference sequence). J was trimmed by 3 bases and V by 2 bases; bases with no gene match: 3. There are 14 residues in the CDR3. CDR3: CASSLKQGDYEQYF. The CDR3 bases are TGTGCCAGCAGCTTAAAACAGGGGGACTACGAGCAGTACTTC.

The chain carries TRBV6-5 and TRBJ2-1; weak D call: TRBD2 (6 bases). The V end was cut by 6 bases, the J end by 4 bases, with 10 bases between. This CDR3 region has 13 residues. Germline V gives CDR1 MNHEY, CDR2 SVGAGI. CDR3 sequence: CASSSGEYNEQFF. The CDR3 nucleotides are TGTGCCAGCAGCTCGGGGGAATACAATGAGCAGTTCTTC.

The chain combines TRBV6-6 with TRBJ1-1; a possible D gene is TRBD1 (5 bases). The CDR3 has 13 residues. The germline V gene has CDR1 MNHNY and CDR2 SVGAGI (reference sequence). The V end lost 5 bases, the J end lost 5 bases, and 12 bases lay between the germline ends. The CDR3 region has the DNA TGTGCCAGCAGTACCCGGGGGAGAACTGAAGCTTTCTTT. This sequence encodes CASSTRGRTEAFF.

The V call is TRBV28, the J call TRBJ1-4; maybe TRBD1 (6 bases). The germline V and J ends were trimmed by 2 bases and 8 bases, with 15 bases remaining between them. Germline V gives CDR1 MDHEN, CDR2 SYDVKM. The CDR3 contains 15 residues. The CDR3 loop reads CASSLNWGAGEKLFF. Written as DNA, the CDR3 is TGTGCCAGCAGTTTAAACTGGGGGGCTGGAGAAAAACTGTTTTTT.

The chain combines TRBV12-5 with TRBJ2-4, with 7 bases that match TRBD2. Germline V gene data show CDR1 as LGHNT and CDR2 as FRNRAP. CDR3 size: 19 residues. The J segment lost 1 base and the V segment lost 0 bases, leaving 12 bases of the junction unmatched. The CDR3: CASGLVVAGELAAKNIQYF. CDR3 in DNA: TGTGCTAGTGGTTTGGTAGTGGCGGGAGAGCTCGCGGCCAAAAACATTCAGTACTTC. Filled out from reference TRBV12-5 and TRBJ2-4, the complete variable domain reads DARVTQTPRHKVTEMGQEVTMRCQPILGHNTVFWYRQTMMQGLELLAYFRNRAPLDDSGMPKDRFSAEMPDATLATLKIQPSEPRDSAVYFCASGLVVAGELAAKNIQYFGAGTRLSVL.

V gene TRBV9 combines with J gene TRBJ1-5; D possibly corresponds to TRBD1 (6 bases). The CDR3 is 16 residues long. V was trimmed by 3 bases and J by 4 bases, leaving 17 bases between them. In germline, CDR1 is SGDLS, CDR2 YYNGEE. In DNA form, the CDR3 reads TGTGCCAGCAGCGAAGGGGGGGCGGCTCCAAATCAGCCCCAGCATTTT. Translation gives CASSEGGAAPNQPQHF.

This chain uses TRBV27 with TRBJ2-7, with 7 bases lining up with TRBD2. Germline-derived CDR1 and CDR2 are MNHEY and SMNVEV (reference sequence). CDR3 size: 18 residues. V trimming: 3 bases; J trimming: 2 bases; junction bases outside the gene matches: 16. The CDR3 loop reads CASSLVFNERGITYEQYF. The CDR3, as DNA: TGTGCCAGCAGTTTGGTATTTAACGAGCGGGGCATTACCTACGAGCAGTACTTC.

The chain employs TRBV27 and TRBJ1-5; 7 bases fit TRBD1. This CDR3 region has 16 residues. Losses at the gene ends were 2 bases for V and 2 bases for J; bases not matched to a gene: 6. Germline V gene data show CDR1 as MNHEY and CDR2 as SMNVEV (reference sequence). The CDR3 here is CASSLVGGDGNQPQHF. In DNA form, the CDR3 reads TGTGCCAGCAGTTTAGTAGGGGGCGATGGCAATCAGCCCCAGCATTTT.

DNA of the CDR3: TGTGCCAGCAGTGAAATCGGGGGCGCATTGAACATTCAGTACTTC. Amino acids: CASSEIGGALNIQYF. This chain uses TRBV2 with TRBJ2-4; D could derive from TRBD1 or TRBD2 (6 bases each). The CDR3 loop spans 15 amino acids. From germline, CDR1 is SNHLY and CDR2 FYNNEI. Trimming took off 2 bases at V and 7 bases at J, with 15 bases between the two ends.

The V gene is TRBV27, the J gene TRBJ2-4, with no clear D. Between the trimmed V and J ends, which lost 3 bases and 0 bases, there was a span of 3 bases. CDR1 is MNHEY, CDR2 SMNVEV, per germline (reference sequence). The CDR3 runs 13 residues. Here the CDR3 reads CASSFLAKNIQYF. CDR3 sequence (DNA): TGTGCCAGCAGTTTTCTAGCCAAAAACATTCAGTACTTC.

The rearrangement uses TRBV15 and TRBJ1-3; the match to TRBD1 covers 8 bases. V gave up 5 bases and J gave up 3 bases; unmatched junction bases: 6. The CDR3 totals 15 residues. Per germline, CDR1 LNHNV and CDR2 YYDKDF (reference sequence). CDR3 amino acids: CATSEHRGGGNTIYF. CDR3 bases: TGTGCCACCAGCGAACACAGGGGGGGTGGAAACACCATATATTTT.

This chain uses TRBV4-1 with TRBJ1-2; weak D call: TRBD1 (5 bases). Germline V lookup: CDR1 MGHRA, CDR2 YSYEKL. The germline V and J ends were trimmed by 4 bases and 8 bases, with 17 bases remaining between them. This CDR3 contains 14 residues. Here the CDR3 DNA reads TGCGCCAGCAGCCCGATGAGGGAGGGGAGAGGCTACACCTTC. Translated, it gives CASSPMREGRGYTF.

This chain joins TRBV6-6 and TRBJ2-2; D could derive from TRBD1 or TRBD2 (5 bases each). From germline, CDR1 is MNHNY and CDR2 SVGAGI (reference sequence). This CDR3 has 15 residues. V was shortened by 4 bases and J by 2 bases, with 11 bases between the two germline ends. CDR3 nucleotide sequence: TGTGCCAGCAGTTCCGGGACCGATAACACCGGGGAGCTGTTTTTT. It codes for CASSSGTDNTGELFF.

As for this clone: Mismatch with germline at one junction end may stem from a read error. Additional DNA sequences in this sample encode the identical CDR3. This chain connects TRBV7-9 to TRBJ2-7; unclear D gene. The germline V gene has CDR1 SEHNR and CDR2 FQNEAQ (reference sequence). This CDR3 is 12 amino acids long. In DNA form, the CDR3 reads TGCGCCAGCAGCCCTGATCTCTACGAGCAGTACTTC. This gives the protein CASSPDLYEQYF.